Listed here are 16 T cell receptor beta chains from one sample, sequenced in a study of shared clonotypes between healthy human individuals. The repertoire was sequenced with immunoSEQ multiplex PCR; TCRdb's copy has only in-frame clones and lacks some. The sample contains approximately 2,300,000 clones, around 93% of which appear only once. What was sequenced was naive CD4+ T cells from PBMCs. The subset denotes: CD45RA+ positively selected. The origin of the receptors is a young man in good health. Some clones in this sample may be carry-over from other donors' samples.

This clone has just one count. The chain joins TRBV10-1 to TRBJ2-3; maybe TRBD2 (5 bases). The V end was cut by 2 bases, the J end by 3 bases, with 12 bases between. The CDR3 runs 15 residues. Germline V gene lookup returns CDR1 WNHNN and CDR2 SYGVQD (reference sequence). The DNA for the CDR3 is TGCGCCAGCAGTGAGAGCTCAAGAGGGACAGATACGCAGTATTTT. Translating gives CASSESSRGTDTQYF.

This sequence joins TRBV28 and TRBJ1-1; D unresolved. The germline CDR1 and CDR2 sequences are MDHEN and SYDVKM. Trimming removed 2 bases at V and 5 bases at J, with 12 bases between. The CDR3 covers 14 residues. The DNA for the CDR3 is TGTGCCAGCAGTTTAAGGCCCCCCGGGACTGAAGCTTTCTTT. It yields the protein CASSLRPPGTEAFF.

The chain uses TRBV7-2 and TRBJ1-6; D might be TRBD1 (6 bases). Germline V gene sequence: CDR1 SGHTA, CDR2 FQGNSA. The CDR3 sequence is 14 residues long. Deletions cut 5 bases from V and 7 bases from J, with 12 bases between. As DNA, the CDR3 is TGTGCCAGCAGCATCGACAGGTCCAATTCACCCCTCCACTTT. It is translated as CASSIDRSNSPLHF. Full variable domain (remainder filled in from reference TRBV7-2 and TRBJ1-6): GAGVSQSPSNKVTEKGKDVELRCDPISGHTALYWYRQSLGQGLEFLIYFQGNSAPDKSGLPSDRFSAERTGGSVSTLTIQRTQQEDSAVYLCASSIDRSNSPLHFGNGTRLTVT.

V usage is TRBV29-1 and J usage is TRBJ2-1; TRBD1 aligns across 8 bases. V was pared by 8 bases and J by 3 bases, with 3 bases of the junction left unmatched. The germline gives CDR1 SQVTM, CDR2 ANQGSEA. This CDR3 contains 12 residues. DNA of the CDR3: TGCAGCACAGGGGGGCTCTACAATGAGCAGTTCTTC. Amino acids: CSTGGLYNEQFF.

CDR3 sequence: CASSQVPANLGARSTDTQYF. In DNA form, the CDR3 reads TGCGCCAGCAGCCAAGTTCCAGCCAACCTGGGGGCGAGAAGCACAGATACGCAGTATTTT. The chain links TRBV4-1 to TRBJ2-3; D may be TRBD1 (6 bases). The germline V gene encodes CDR1 MGHRA and CDR2 YSYEKL. With 1 base removed from V and 0 bases from J, the gap between germline ends came to 23 bases. The CDR3 has 20 residues.

This clone has just a few counts. Other DNA sequences within the sample encode an identical CDR3. The gene calls are TRBV7-2 and TRBJ2-6; no clear D. Trimming removed 1 base from V and 0 bases from J, with 4 bases in between. Germline V gene data show CDR1 as SGHTA and CDR2 as FQGNSA. CDR3 length: 15 residues. The CDR3 loop reads CASSLGGSGANVLTF. CDR3 nucleotides: TGTGCCAGCAGCTTAGGTGGCTCTGGGGCCAACGTCCTGACTTTC.

The chain uses TRBV19 and TRBJ2-1, with 10 nucleotides matching TRBD2. CDR1 and CDR2 from the germline V gene are LNHDA and SQIVND (reference sequence). Trimming removed 7 bases from V and 5 bases from J; junction bases left unmatched: 2. This CDR3 has 13 residues. Here the CDR3 DNA reads TGTGCCAGTATCGGACTAGCGGACAATGAGCAGTTCTTC. Protein product: CASIGLADNEQFF.

The chain links TRBV28 to TRBJ2-7; D ambiguous. Germline V gives CDR1 MDHEN, CDR2 SYDVKM. The ends were cut back, 8 bases at V and 0 bases at J, with 20 bases in the middle. CDR3 length: 16 amino acids. The CDR3 bases are TGTGCCAGCCGCCCAGGAAAAGGTACGAGCTCCTACGAGCAGTACTTC. It is translated as CASRPGKGTSSYEQYF.

The chain has TRBV27 and TRBJ2-5; the D gene is possibly TRBD1 (6 bases). CDR3 length equals 15 residues. V shed 5 bases and J shed 2 bases, with 15 bases lying between them. The germline gives CDR1 MNHEY, CDR2 SMNVEV (reference sequence). The CDR3 region is CASSPGAPVQETQYF. DNA of the CDR3: TGTGCCAGCAGTCCAGGGGCCCCGGTACAAGAGACCCAGTACTTC.

Of note for this clone: Other DNA sequences in this specimen translate into the identical CDR3. This chain links TRBV4-3 with TRBJ2-3; D gene uncertain. The ends were cut back, 1 base at V and 5 bases at J, with 4 bases in the middle. CDR1 and CDR2 from the germline V gene are LGHNA and YSLEER. The CDR3 covers 12 residues. CDR3 in amino acids: CASSQGVDTQYF. Here the CDR3 DNA reads TGCGCCAGCAGCCAAGGGGTAGATACGCAGTATTTT.

Turning to this clone: The same CDR3 also results from other DNA sequences found in this sample. The V call is TRBV5-1, the J call TRBJ2-5; TRBD2 aligns across 7 bases. CDR3 length: 14 amino acids. After removal of 1 base from V and 5 bases from J, the junction contained 5 bases not matched to a gene. Germline lookup yields CDR1 SGHRS and CDR2 YFSETQ. The CDR3 loop reads CASSLRAGEETQYF. The CDR3 coding sequence is TGCGCCAGCAGCTTGCGGGCGGGAGAGGAGACCCAGTACTTC.

The V call is TRBV1, the J call TRBJ2-1; the table's D call, TRBD1, has no DNA check behind it. TRBV1 has pseudogene status. The CDR3 sequence is 21 residues long. The CDR3 is CTSSHPPRDARRNPRGNEQFF. Here the CDR3 DNA reads TGCACCAGCAGCCACCCACCTCGGGACGCAAGACGAAATCCAAGGGGGAATGAGCAGTTCTTC.

There are a few counts of this clone. This chain links TRBV30 with TRBJ1-1, with no clear D. Germline V gene sequence: CDR1 GTSNPN, CDR2 SVGIG (reference sequence). The V end was cut by 2 bases, the J end by 6 bases, with 10 bases between. The CDR3 covers 12 residues. CDR3 coding DNA: TGTGCCTGGAGTCCACGGGGAGCTGAAGCTTTCTTT. Translating it yields CAWSPRGAEAFF.

The chain is built from TRBV7-2 and TRBJ2-7; D not resolved. Trimming removed 1 base from V and 0 bases from J, with 13 bases in between. CDR1 is SGHTA, CDR2 FQGNSA, per germline. The CDR3 runs 16 residues. The CDR3 bases are TGTGCCAGCAGCTTAGGGAGCGCAGCATACTCCTACGAGCAGTACTTC. Protein: CASSLGSAAYSYEQYF.

The rearrangement uses TRBV7-2 and TRBJ2-1; D possibly uses TRBD1 or TRBD2 (5 bases each). CDR3 size: 15 residues. V shed 2 bases and J shed 8 bases, with 16 bases lying between them. Germline CDR1 and CDR2: SGHTA and FQGNSA. The CDR3 spells CASSLPGPNPHEQFF. The CDR3, as DNA: TGTGCCAGCAGCTTACCGGGACCCAACCCTCATGAGCAGTTCTTC.

The chain employs TRBV19 and TRBJ2-7; perhaps TRBD2 as D (6 bases). The ends were cut back, 5 bases at V and 7 bases at J, with 18 bases in the middle. CDR1 LNHDA and CDR2 SQIVND come from the germline V gene (reference sequence). The CDR3 sequence is 14 residues long. CDR3 sequence: CASSPRDSSREQYF. The CDR3 DNA reads as TGTGCCAGTAGTCCGCGGGACTCCTCTAGAGAGCAGTACTTC.